The T cell receptor (beta chain) described here comes from a study of CD8+ T cells in alopecia areata. Study background: The study gave treated patients oral tofacitinib at 5 to 10 mg twice daily. Percentage of affected scalp area was the basis on which treated patients' severity was scored.

On this clone: Its target is not known.

Germline V gene data show CDR1 as MNHNS and CDR2 as SASEGT. Losses at the gene ends were 7 bases for V and 4 bases for J; bases not matched to a gene: 9. The CDR3 is made up of 15 amino acids. Sample treatment: oral pan-JAK inhibitor, 5-10 mg twice daily. As part of sample collection, lesional scalp punch biopsies and peripheral blood were taken from alopecia areata patients. Notes on the study in general: Numerous clones, expanded in lesions, remained in scalp and blood during tofacitinib.

Isolated RNA was reverse transcribed into cDNA used as the sequencing template. Sequencing was performed with immunoSEQ multiplex PCR; in TCRdb, only in-frame clones are kept and a portion is missing. The top ten hold approximately 8% of the sample, which has 15,000 to 20,000 clones, about 63% seen once. Specimen: skin, collected at week 4, from a patient treated with tofacitinib. The genes are TRBV6-1 and TRBJ2-7; 11 nucleotides match TRBD2. The sequence was collected from a human donor with alopecia areata. Here the CDR3 reads CASNSLAGGIYEQYF. Written as DNA, the CDR3 is TGTGCCAGCAATAGTCTAGCGGGGGGAATTTACGAGCAGTACTTC.